This T cell receptor (beta chain) comes out of a study of T cells in Graves' hyperthyroidism and ophthalmopathy. Findings and limits, study-wide: The blood repertoire included most of the expanded thyroid clonotypes above 0.001.

Exclusion criteria comprised uncontrolled infection, other autoimmune disease, pregnancy or lactation. RNA transcripts provided the source from which TCR beta CDR3 regions were amplified. The TCR CDR3 first-round RT-PCR relied on the HTBI primer set. TCRdb fed the multiplex PCR reads into MiXCR, producing one record per CDR3 protein. The sample has some 350,000 distinct CDR3 sequences, around 15% seen once. Many counts were recorded for this clonotype. What it recognizes is unknown. Sequenced sample: blood. This sequence was found in a woman in her sixties or seventies with Graves' ophthalmopathy.

The CDR3 DNA follows: TGTGCCAGCAGCACGGACAGGAATGAGCAGTTCTTC. Its protein is CASSTDRNEQFF. V and J are TRBV5-6 and TRBJ2-1, with 7 bases aligning to TRBD1. With 4 bases clipped from V and 7 bases from J, the junction kept 2 bases outside the gene matches. Germline values: CDR1 SGHDT, CDR2 YYEEEE. The CDR3 length is 12 residues.